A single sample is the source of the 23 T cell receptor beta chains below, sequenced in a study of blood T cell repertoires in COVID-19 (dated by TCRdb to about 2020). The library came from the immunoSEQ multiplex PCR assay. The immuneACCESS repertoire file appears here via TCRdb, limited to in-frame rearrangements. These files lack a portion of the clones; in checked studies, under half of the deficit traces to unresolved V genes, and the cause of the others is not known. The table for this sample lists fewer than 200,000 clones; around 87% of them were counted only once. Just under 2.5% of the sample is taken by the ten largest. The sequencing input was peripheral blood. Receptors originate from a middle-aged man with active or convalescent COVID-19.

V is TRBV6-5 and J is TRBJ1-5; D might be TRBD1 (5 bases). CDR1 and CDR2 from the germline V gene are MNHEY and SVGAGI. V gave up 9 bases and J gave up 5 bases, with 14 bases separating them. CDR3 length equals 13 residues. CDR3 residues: CASGEQTDQPQHF. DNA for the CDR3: TGTGCCAGTGGAGAGCAGACAGATCAGCCCCAGCATTTT.

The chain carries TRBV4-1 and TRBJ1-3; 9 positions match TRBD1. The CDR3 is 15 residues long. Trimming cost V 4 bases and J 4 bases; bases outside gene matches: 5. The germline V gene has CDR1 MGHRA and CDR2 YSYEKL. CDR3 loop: CASSRGTGQGNTIYF. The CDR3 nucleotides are TGCGCCAGCAGCCGCGGGACAGGGCAAGGAAACACCATATATTTT.

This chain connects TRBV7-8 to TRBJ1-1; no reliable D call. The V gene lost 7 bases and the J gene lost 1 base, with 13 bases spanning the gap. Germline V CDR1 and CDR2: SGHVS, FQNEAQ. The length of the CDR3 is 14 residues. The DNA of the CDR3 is TGTGCCAGCACCCTTAGCGGCAGGAACACTGAAGCTTTCTTT. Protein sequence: CASTLSGRNTEAFF.

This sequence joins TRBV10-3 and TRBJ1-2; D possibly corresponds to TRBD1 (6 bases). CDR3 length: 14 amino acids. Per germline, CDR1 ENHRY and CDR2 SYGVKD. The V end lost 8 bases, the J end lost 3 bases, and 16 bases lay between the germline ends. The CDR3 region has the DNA TGTGCCATCTACCCGGGACATCTTGACTATGGCTACACCTTC. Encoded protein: CAIYPGHLDYGYTF.

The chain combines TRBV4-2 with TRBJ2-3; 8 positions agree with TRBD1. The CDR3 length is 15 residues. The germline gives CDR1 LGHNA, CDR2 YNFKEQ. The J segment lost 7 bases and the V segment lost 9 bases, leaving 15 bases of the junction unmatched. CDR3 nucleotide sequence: TGTGCCAGTATGGACCGGGCAGGGGGCATGTATACGCAGTATTTT. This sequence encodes CASMDRAGGMYTQYF.

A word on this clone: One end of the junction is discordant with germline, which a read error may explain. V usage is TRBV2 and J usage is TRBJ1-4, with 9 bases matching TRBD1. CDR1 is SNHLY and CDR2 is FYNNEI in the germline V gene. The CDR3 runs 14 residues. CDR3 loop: CASSRDRAKEKLFF. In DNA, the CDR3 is TGTGCCAGCAGTCGGGACAGGGCTAAGGAAAAACTGTTTTTT.

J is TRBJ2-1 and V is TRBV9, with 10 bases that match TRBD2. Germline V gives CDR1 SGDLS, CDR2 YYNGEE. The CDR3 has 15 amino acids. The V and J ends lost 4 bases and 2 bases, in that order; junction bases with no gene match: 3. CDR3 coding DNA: TGTGCCAGCAGCCCCGGACTAGCGGCCTACAATGAGCAGTTCTTC. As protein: CASSPGLAAYNEQFF.

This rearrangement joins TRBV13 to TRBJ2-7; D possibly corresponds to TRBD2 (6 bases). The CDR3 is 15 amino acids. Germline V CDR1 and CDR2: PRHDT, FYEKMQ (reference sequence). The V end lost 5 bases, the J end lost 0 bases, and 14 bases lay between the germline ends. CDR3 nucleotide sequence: TGTGCCAGCAGCCGGGGGTTAGGCCCCTCCTACGAGCAGTACTTC. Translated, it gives CASSRGLGPSYEQYF.

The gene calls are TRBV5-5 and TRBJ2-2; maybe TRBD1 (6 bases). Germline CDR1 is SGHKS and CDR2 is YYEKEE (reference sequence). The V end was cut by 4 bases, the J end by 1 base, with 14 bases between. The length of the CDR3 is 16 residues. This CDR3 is CASSVWDIQNTGELFF. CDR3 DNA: TGTGCCAGCAGCGTTTGGGACATCCAGAACACCGGGGAGCTGTTTTTT.

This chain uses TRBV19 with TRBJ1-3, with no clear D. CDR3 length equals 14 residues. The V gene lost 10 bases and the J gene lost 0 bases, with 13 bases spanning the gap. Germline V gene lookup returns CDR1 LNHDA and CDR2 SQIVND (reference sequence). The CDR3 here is CATSPGSSGNTIYF. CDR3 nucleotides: TGTGCCACCAGCCCGGGGAGCTCTGGAAACACCATATATTTT.

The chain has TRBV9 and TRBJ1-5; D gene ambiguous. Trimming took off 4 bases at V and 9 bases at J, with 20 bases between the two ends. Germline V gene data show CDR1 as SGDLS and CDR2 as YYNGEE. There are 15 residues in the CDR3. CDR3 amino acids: CASSPTPDGVGPQHF. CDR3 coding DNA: TGTGCCAGCAGCCCCACGCCCGACGGGGTAGGGCCCCAGCATTTT.

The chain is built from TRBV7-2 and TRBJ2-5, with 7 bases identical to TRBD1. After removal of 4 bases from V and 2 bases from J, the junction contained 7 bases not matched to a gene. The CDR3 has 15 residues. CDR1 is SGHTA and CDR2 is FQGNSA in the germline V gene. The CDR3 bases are TGTGCCAGCAGCTCAAACCCCAGGGGGCAAGAGACCCAGTACTTC. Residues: CASSSNPRGQETQYF. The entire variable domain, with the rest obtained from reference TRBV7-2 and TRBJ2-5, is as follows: GAGVSQSPSNKVTEKGKDVELRCDPISGHTALYWYRQSLGQGLEFLIYFQGNSAPDKSGLPSDRFSAERTGGSVSTLTIQRTQQEDSAVYLCASSSNPRGQETQYFGPGTRLLVL.

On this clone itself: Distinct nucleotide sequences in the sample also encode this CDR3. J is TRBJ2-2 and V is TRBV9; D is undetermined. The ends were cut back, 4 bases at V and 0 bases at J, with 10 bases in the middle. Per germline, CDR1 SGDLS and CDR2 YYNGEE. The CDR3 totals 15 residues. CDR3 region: CASSPTSANTGELFF. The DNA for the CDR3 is TGTGCCAGCAGCCCGACAAGTGCGAACACCGGGGAGCTGTTTTTT.

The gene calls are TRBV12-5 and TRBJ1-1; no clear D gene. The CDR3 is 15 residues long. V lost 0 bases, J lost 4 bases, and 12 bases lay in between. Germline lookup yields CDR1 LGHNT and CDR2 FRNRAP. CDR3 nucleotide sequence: TGTGCTAGTGGTTTGGTACTTGGCGGGATCACTGAAGCTTTCTTT. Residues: CASGLVLGGITEAFF. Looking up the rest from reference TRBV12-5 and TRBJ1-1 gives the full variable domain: DARVTQTPRHKVTEMGQEVTMRCQPILGHNTVFWYRQTMMQGLELLAYFRNRAPLDDSGMPKDRFSAEMPDATLATLKIQPSEPRDSAVYFCASGLVLGGITEAFFGQGTRLTVV.

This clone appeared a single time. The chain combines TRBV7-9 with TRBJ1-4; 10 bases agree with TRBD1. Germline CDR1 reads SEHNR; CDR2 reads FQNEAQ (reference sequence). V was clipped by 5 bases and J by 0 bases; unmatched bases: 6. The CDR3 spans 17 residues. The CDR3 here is CASSHRQGAATNEKLFF. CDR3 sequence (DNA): TGTGCCAGCAGCCATCGACAGGGGGCCGCAACTAATGAAAAACTGTTTTTT. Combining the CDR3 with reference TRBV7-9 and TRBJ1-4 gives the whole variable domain DTGVSQNPRHKITKRGQNVTFRCDPISEHNRLYWYRQTLGQGPEFLTYFQNEAQLEKSRLLSDRFSAERPKGSFSTLEIQRTEQGDSAMYLCASSHRQGAATNEKLFFGSGTQLSVL.

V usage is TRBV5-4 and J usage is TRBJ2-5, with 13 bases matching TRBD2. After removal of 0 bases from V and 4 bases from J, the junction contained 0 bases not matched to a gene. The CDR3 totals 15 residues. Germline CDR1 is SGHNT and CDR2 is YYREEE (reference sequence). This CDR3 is CASSLGTSGGETQYF. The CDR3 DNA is TGTGCCAGCAGCTTGGGGACTAGCGGGGGAGAGACCCAGTACTTC.

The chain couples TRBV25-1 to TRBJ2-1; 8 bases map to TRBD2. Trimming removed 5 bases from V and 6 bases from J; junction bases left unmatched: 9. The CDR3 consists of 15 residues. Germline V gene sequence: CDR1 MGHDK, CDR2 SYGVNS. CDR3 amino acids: CASSKSGGNFNEQFF. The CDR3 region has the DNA TGTGCCAGCAGTAAGAGCGGGGGAAATTTCAATGAGCAGTTCTTC.

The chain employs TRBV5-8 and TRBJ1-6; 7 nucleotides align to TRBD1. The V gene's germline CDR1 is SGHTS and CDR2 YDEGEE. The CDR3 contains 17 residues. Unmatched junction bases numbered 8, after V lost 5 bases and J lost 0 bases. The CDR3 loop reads CASRNGQESSYNSPLHF. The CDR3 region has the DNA TGTGCCAGCAGAAACGGACAGGAAAGCTCCTATAATTCACCCCTCCACTTT.

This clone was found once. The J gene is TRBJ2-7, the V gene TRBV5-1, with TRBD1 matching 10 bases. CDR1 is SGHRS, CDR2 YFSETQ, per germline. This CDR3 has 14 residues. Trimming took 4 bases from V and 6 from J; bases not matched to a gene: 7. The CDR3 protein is CASSTPTGGLEQYF. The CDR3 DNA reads TGCGCCAGCAGCACCCCGACAGGGGGCCTCGAGCAGTACTTC. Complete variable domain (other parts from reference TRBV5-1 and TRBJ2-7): KAGVTQTPRYLIKTRGQQVTLSCSPISGHRSVSWYQQTPGQGLQFLFEYFSETQRNKGNFPGRFSGRQFSNSRSEMNVSTLELGDSALYLCASSTPTGGLEQYFGPGTRLTVT.

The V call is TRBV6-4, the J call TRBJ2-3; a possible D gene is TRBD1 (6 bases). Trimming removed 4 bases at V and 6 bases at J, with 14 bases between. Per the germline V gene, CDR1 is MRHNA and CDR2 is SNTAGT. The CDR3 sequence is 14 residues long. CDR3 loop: CASSVTPGADTQYF. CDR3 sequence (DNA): TGTGCCAGCAGTGTAACGCCAGGGGCCGATACGCAGTATTTT.

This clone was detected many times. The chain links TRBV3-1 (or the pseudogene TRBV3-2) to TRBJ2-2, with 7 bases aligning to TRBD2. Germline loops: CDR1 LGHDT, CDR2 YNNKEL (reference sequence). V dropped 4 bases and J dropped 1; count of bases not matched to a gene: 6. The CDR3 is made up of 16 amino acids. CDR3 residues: CASSPGRGQNTGELFF. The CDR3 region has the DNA TGTGCCAGCAGCCCGGGGAGGGGTCAGAACACCGGGGAGCTGTTTTTT.

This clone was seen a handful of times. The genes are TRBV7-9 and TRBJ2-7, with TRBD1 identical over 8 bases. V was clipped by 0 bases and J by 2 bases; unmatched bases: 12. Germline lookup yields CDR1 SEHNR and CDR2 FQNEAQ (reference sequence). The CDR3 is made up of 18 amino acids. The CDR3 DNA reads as TGTGCCAGCAGCTTAGCAGTCGGACAGGGAGTAAGTCCCTACGAGCAGTACTTC. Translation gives CASSLAVGQGVSPYEQYF. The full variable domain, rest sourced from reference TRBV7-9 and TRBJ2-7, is DTGVSQNPRHKITKRGQNVTFRCDPISEHNRLYWYRQTLGQGPEFLTYFQNEAQLEKSRLLSDRFSAERPKGSFSTLEIQRTEQGDSAMYLCASSLAVGQGVSPYEQYFGPGTRLTVT.

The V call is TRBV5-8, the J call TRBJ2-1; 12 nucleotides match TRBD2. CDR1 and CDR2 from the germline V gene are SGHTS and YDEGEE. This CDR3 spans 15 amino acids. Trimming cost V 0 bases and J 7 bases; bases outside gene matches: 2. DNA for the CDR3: TGTGCCAGCAGCTTGGGACTAGCGGGGGTGAATGAGCAGTTCTTC. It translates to CASSLGLAGVNEQFF.